The entry that follows covers one T cell receptor beta chain sequence. Antigen: not known. It was considered stable Graves' hyperthyroidism when ophthalmopathy did not progress within 18 months. Diagnostic assessment was based on clinical symptoms, serum thyroxine and TRAb, thyroid ultrasound and orbital computed tomography. V lost 2 bases to trimming and J lost 2 bases, with 13 bases between them. CDR1 is MNHEY, CDR2 SVGAGI, per germline. The CDR3 contains 16 residues. These data belong to a study of T cells in Graves' hyperthyroidism and ophthalmopathy. Findings and limits, study-wide: The model anticipated ophthalmopathy a median about six months pre-onset.

TCR beta CDR3 regions were amplified from RNA transcripts. HTBI primers were used for first-round RT-PCR of the TCR CDR3. TCRdb ran MiXCR on the multiplex PCR reads and lists one entry per CDR3 protein. The data hold approximately 380,000 distinct CDR3 sequences, with approximately 20% observed a single time. The receptor's source is a woman aged 18-29 years with Graves' hyperthyroidism. This chain connects TRBV6-5 to TRBJ1-3; D gene uncertain. Input material: blood. The CDR3 bases are TGTGCCAGCAGTTACGAAATTGGAGGGACTGGAAACACCATATATTTT. Amino acids: CASSYEIGGTGNTIYF.